The 15 T cell receptor beta chains below all came from one sample that was sequenced in a study of spatial heterogeneity in lung cancer. TCRdb ran MiXCR on the 5' RACE reads and lists one entry per CDR3 protein. Of around 41,000 distinct CDR3 sequences listed, 20% to 25% are singletons. Stated time point: blood at routine non-recurrence follow-up after resection. Specimen: PBMCs, collected at follow-up. These receptors were collected from a female donor with early-stage non-small cell lung cancer.

The chain uses TRBV20-1 and TRBJ1-1; 8 nucleotides match TRBD1. The CDR3 runs 14 residues. Germline trimming cut 2 bases from V and 3 bases from J; bases unmatched to any gene: 5. Per the germline V gene, CDR1 is DFQATT and CDR2 is SNEGSKA (reference sequence). DNA of the CDR3: TGCAGTGCTAGAACAGGGACAGGCTACACTGAAGCTTTCTTT. This sequence encodes CSARTGTGYTEAFF.

This clonotype was counted at least ten times. The chain employs TRBV24-1 and TRBJ2-3; tentatively, D is TRBD2 (5 bases). Trimming took 6 bases from V and 3 from J, leaving 12 bases between them. Germline values: CDR1 KGHDR, CDR2 SFDVKD. The CDR3 loop spans 14 amino acids. CDR3 DNA sequence: TGTGCCACCAGTCCGGGAACTAGTACAGATACGCAGTATTTT. Translating gives CATSPGTSTDTQYF.

The chain combines TRBV4-1 with TRBJ2-1, with TRBD2 identical over 7 bases. From germline, CDR1 is MGHRA and CDR2 YSYEKL. The CDR3 contains 19 residues. With 3 bases clipped from V and 0 bases from J, the junction kept 14 bases outside the gene matches. CDR3 coding DNA: TGCGCCAGCAGCCAGTTAGGGCTAGCGGCCATACTCTCCTACAATGAGCAGTTCTTC. Protein: CASSQLGLAAILSYNEQFF.

The chain combines TRBV29-1 with TRBJ2-7, with D perhaps TRBD2 (5 bases). V was pared by 7 bases and J by 3 bases, with 10 bases between. This CDR3 contains 11 residues. Germline V lookup: CDR1 SQVTM, CDR2 ANQGSEA. The CDR3 nucleotides are TGCAGCGCCGGGGATGACTACGAGCAGTACGTC. This codes for CSAGDDYEQYV.

This clonotype showed up just a few times. The J gene is TRBJ1-1, the V gene TRBV12-3 or TRBV12-4, with D unresolved. Trimming pared 9 bases from V and 4 bases from J, leaving 12 bases between. The CDR3 covers 12 residues. The CDR3 coding sequence is TGTGCCAGTCGCGCGGACGCCACTGAAGCTTTCTTT. Amino acid sequence: CASRADATEAFF.

This clonotype was seen a few times. V usage is TRBV3-1 and J usage is TRBJ2-5, with a possible D match to TRBD1 (5 bases). Per germline, CDR1 LGHDT and CDR2 YNNKEL (reference sequence). The CDR3 spans 14 residues. V dropped 1 base and J dropped 4 bases, with 10 bases sitting between them. The CDR3 loop reads CASSQAQGPETQYF. Written as DNA, the CDR3 is TGTGCCAGCAGCCAAGCTCAGGGCCCAGAGACCCAGTACTTC.

Here the CDR3 reads CSAKGLAGVIADTQYF. As DNA, the CDR3 is TGCAGTGCAAAAGGACTAGCGGGGGTTATCGCAGATACGCAGTATTTT. The rearrangement links TRBV20-1 to TRBJ2-3, with 13 bases matching TRBD2. V shed 6 bases and J 4 bases; nucleotides not matched to a gene: 10. Germline CDR1 and CDR2: DFQATT and SNEGSKA (reference sequence). The CDR3 contains 16 residues.

V and J are TRBV11-2 and TRBJ1-3; TRBD1 is a possible D gene (6 bases). This CDR3 is 15 amino acids long. Trimming shortened V by 5 bases and J by 4 bases, and 15 bases separated the two germline ends. Germline V CDR1 and CDR2: SGHAT, FQNNGV. This chain's CDR3 is CASSEQGSGGNTIYF. The CDR3 DNA sequence: TGTGCCAGCAGCGAACAGGGATCGGGAGGAAACACCATATATTTT. Complete variable domain (other parts from reference TRBV11-2 and TRBJ1-3): EAGVAQSPRYKIIEKRQSVAFWCNPISGHATLYWYQQILGQGPKLLIQFQNNGVVDDSQLPKDRFSAERLKGVDSTLKIQPAKLEDSAVYLCASSEQGSGGNTIYFGEGSWLTVV.

The chain joins TRBV5-1 to TRBJ2-6; maybe TRBD1 (6 bases). CDR1 and CDR2 (germline): SGHRS, YFSETQ. Trimming stripped 4 bases from V and 2 bases from J, with 25 bases between. The CDR3 contains 20 residues. The CDR3 nucleotides read TGCGCCAGCAGCGCGCACCATTACAGGGTAGTCGGTCCTGGGGCCAACGTCCTGACTTTC. Protein: CASSAHHYRVVGPGANVLTF.

This clonotype was counted ten times or more. V usage is TRBV7-2 and J usage is TRBJ2-3; TRBD1 is a possible D gene (5 bases). V was cut by 1 base and J by 4 bases, with 15 bases left in between. The CDR3 covers 16 residues. Germline V gene lookup returns CDR1 SGHTA and CDR2 FQGNSA. CDR3 in DNA: TGTGCCAGCAGCTTAGGGCGCATTATAGGGGCAGATACGCAGTATTTT. Amino acid sequence: CASSLGRIIGADTQYF.

Comments on this clonotype: This may be a read error: a much more frequent sequence differs by one nucleotide. The chain uses TRBV5-4 and TRBJ1-5, with D perhaps TRBD1 (5 bases). The CDR3 totals 13 residues. Germline CDR1 and CDR2: SGHNT and YYREEE (reference sequence). V was clipped by 7 bases and J by 2 bases, with 10 bases between them. The CDR3 loop is CASGRDRNQPQHF. The CDR3 DNA follows: TGTGCCAGCGGCCGGGACCGCAATCAGCCCCAGCATTTT.

This clonotype was detected a few times. The chain uses TRBV10-1 and TRBJ1-5; no definite D call. Germline CDR1 is WNHNN and CDR2 is SYGVQD (reference sequence). This CDR3 is 11 amino acids long. Trimming shortened V by 7 bases and J by 9 bases, and 10 bases separated the two germline ends. In nucleotides, the CDR3 is TGCGCCAGCAACCCTGGGCGGCCCCAGCATTTT. Its translation is CASNPGRPQHF.

This clonotype was observed at least ten times. The chain recombines TRBV6-6 with TRBJ1-5, with D unclear. V lost 6 bases and J 4 bases, leaving 16 bases between the germline ends. The CDR3 consists of 15 residues. Germline CDR1 reads MNHNY; CDR2 reads SVGAGI (reference sequence). The CDR3 DNA reads TGTGCCAGCAGCCTTCGACAAACCCAAAATCAGCCCCAGCATTTT. This sequence encodes CASSLRQTQNQPQHF.

In this sample, this clonotype turned up a few times. This chain uses TRBV5-5 with TRBJ2-7; D is perhaps TRBD2 (6 bases). CDR1 and CDR2 (germline): SGHKS, YYEKEE (reference sequence). There are 14 residues in the CDR3. V gave up 2 bases and J gave up 6 bases, with 15 bases separating them. In nucleotides, the CDR3 is TGTGCCAGCAGCTTCGTGATACGGGGAGGCGAGCAGTACTTC. It yields the protein CASSFVIRGGEQYF.

The chain uses TRBV5-1 and TRBJ2-7, with a tentative D call TRBD2 (5 bases). The length of the CDR3 is 15 residues. The germline gives CDR1 SGHRS, CDR2 YFSETQ. The V gene lost 0 bases and the J gene lost 2 bases, with 12 bases spanning the gap. The DNA for the CDR3 is TGCGCCAGCAGCTTGGCGGGATTTGGAACCTACGAGCAGTACTTC. Translation: CASSLAGFGTYEQYF.